This TCR beta chain was recorded in a study of cytomegalovirus exposure and HLA in healthy donors. Study overall: In an early release, HLA-typed donors contributed some 88 million unique TCR sequences. Of the donors genotyped, 398 in all, about 80% fell in the Caucasian-associated ancestry cluster.

It was with 60 Vbeta and 13 Jbeta primers that the PCR ran. Sequencing used immunoSEQ multiplex PCR; TCRdb keeps in-frame clones, though not all of them. Of around 30,000 clones listed, roughly 69% are singletons. Study-wide findings and caveats: According to reports, the classifier identified cytomegalovirus status with high specificity and sensitivity.

The CDR3 consists of 11 residues. The V and J ends lost 8 bases and 4 bases respectively, with 8 bases between them. The V gene's germline CDR1 is SGHTA and CDR2 FQGNSA. The donors (healthy individuals) were bone marrow donors. As to this clone: Its target is unknown.

Sample: PBMCs. The chain combines TRBV7-2 with TRBJ2-5; D not certain. The sequence was obtained from a middle-aged man in good health and CMV-seropositive. Here the CDR3 reads CASVTRETQYF. Written as DNA, the CDR3 is TGTGCCAGCGTCACTCGAGAGACCCAGTACTTC.